This T cell receptor (beta chain) emerged from a study of radiation and T cells in renal cell carcinoma. The study, taken as a whole, reports: From baseline, blood top tumor clonotypes peaked at 2 weeks post-radiation.

The CDR3 loop spans 14 amino acids. The germline V gene has CDR1 SGHRS and CDR2 YFSETQ. The junction had 10 bases not matched to a gene; V was cut back by 5 bases and J by 5 bases. Clones were read by immunoSEQ multiplex PCR, and TCRdb kept only the in-frame ones, dropping some. This sample has over 85,000 clones, with around 85% found just once. With regard to this clone: Its specificity is unknown.

Time point described: blood 4 weeks post-SBRT, at nephrectomy. Treatment in this sample: 15 Gy SBRT to primary tumor, nephrectomy 4 weeks later. After SBRT, blood was collected at 2 and 4 weeks, plus baseline. The chain has TRBV5-1 and TRBJ2-7; 7 nucleotides align to TRBD1. The source is a man between 45 and 60 years old with renal cell carcinoma. The specimen comprised blood, sampled from a patient whose treatment included radiotherapy and nephrectomy. In DNA, the CDR3 is TGCGCCAGCAGTCGTGACAGGGAATTGAACGAGCAGTACTTC. Protein product: CASSRDRELNEQYF.